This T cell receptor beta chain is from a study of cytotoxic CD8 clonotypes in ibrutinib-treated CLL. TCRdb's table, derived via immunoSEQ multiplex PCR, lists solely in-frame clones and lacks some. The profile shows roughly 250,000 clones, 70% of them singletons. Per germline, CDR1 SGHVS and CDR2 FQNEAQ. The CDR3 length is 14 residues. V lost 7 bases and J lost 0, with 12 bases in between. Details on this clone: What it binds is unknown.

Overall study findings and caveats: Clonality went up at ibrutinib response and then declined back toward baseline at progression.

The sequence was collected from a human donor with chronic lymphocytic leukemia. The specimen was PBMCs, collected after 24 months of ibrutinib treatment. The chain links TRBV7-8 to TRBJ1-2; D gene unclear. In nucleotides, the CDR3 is TGTGCCAGCACCTGGTCAGCCCCTAACTATGGCTACACCTTC. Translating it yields CASTWSAPNYGYTF.